The source of this TCR beta chain is a study of blood T cell repertoires in COVID-19. This CDR3 has 15 residues. In germline, CDR1 is KGHSH, CDR2 LQKENI. The germline V and J ends were trimmed by 1 base and 8 bases, with 17 bases remaining between them. Repertoires were generated with immunoSEQ multiplex PCR, while TCRdb's copy carries only in-frame clones and drops some. The sample carries tens of thousands of clones, over 60% recorded once. The sequence came from a man between 70 and 80 years old with acute or convalescent COVID-19. The material sequenced was peripheral blood. The chain employs TRBV18 and TRBJ1-1; TRBD1 might be the D (6 bases). CDR3 protein: CASSPQYQKTGEAFF. The CDR3 coding sequence is TGTGCCAGCTCACCACAATACCAAAAGACAGGAGAAGCTTTCTTT. The full variable domain, in which reference TRBV18 and TRBJ1-1 provide the parts outside the CDR3, is NAGVMQNPRHLVRRRGQEARLRCSPMKGHSHVYWYRQLPEEGLKFMVYLQKENIIDESGMPKERFSAEFPKEGPSILRIQQVVRGDSAAYFCASSPQYQKTGEAFFGQGTRLTVV.